This T cell receptor beta chain was retrieved from a study of regulatory T cells in long-lasting Graves disease. Documented time point: persistent/refractory GD, antithyroid drugs over 5 years with positive TRAb. RNA isolated from PBMCs was used to make the TCR library. HTBI primers from iRepertoire and Arm-PCR of CDR3 regions yielded the TCR beta libraries. TCRdb used MiXCR to reprocess the multiplex PCR reads, holding one entry per CDR3 protein. Found here are 300,000 to 500,000 distinct CDR3 sequences, 20% to 25% of them singletons; the top ten hold roughly 20%. This clonotype was observed many times. This TCR was recovered from a female donor with Graves disease. The source material was peripheral blood mononuclear cells (PBMCs), sampled when the disease was refractory, from a patient treated with antithyroid drugs.

The CDR3 DNA reads TGTGCCAGCAGTTTATCGGGCCAATGGGCCAGAGAGACCCAGTACTTC. Translating gives CASSLSGQWARETQYF. The rearrangement uses TRBV27 and TRBJ2-5; D unclear. V gave up 0 bases and J gave up 4 bases, with 15 bases separating them. The germline V gene encodes CDR1 MNHEY and CDR2 SMNVEV (reference sequence). The CDR3 has 16 residues.